One and the same sample provided the 15 T cell receptor beta chains below, sequenced in a study of T cell repertoires in cytomegalovirus infection. What these receptors recognize is not known. TCRdb re-analysed the reads in MiXCR, keeping a single row per CDR3 protein. The sample lists about 220,000 distinct CDR3 sequences; 35% to 45% were seen once. The sequenced sample was CD8+ T cells from cultured PBMCs, obtained from culture after CMV antigen stimulation. These TCRs come from a human donor in good health (CMV status not recorded). Some clones in this sample may be carry-over from other donors' samples.

This sequence joins TRBV6-6 and TRBJ2-7; D gene ambiguous. The germline V gene has CDR1 MNHNY and CDR2 SVGAGI (reference sequence). V lost 3 bases, J lost 3 bases, and 6 bases lay in between. The CDR3 runs to 12 residues. The CDR3 reads CASSYGVYEQYF. The CDR3, as DNA: TGTGCCAGCAGTTATGGAGTCTACGAGCAGTACTTC.

The chain employs TRBV6-5 and TRBJ2-3; D remains ambiguous. There are 13 residues in the CDR3. V was clipped by 0 bases and J by 6 bases, with 7 bases between them. Germline lookup yields CDR1 MNHEY and CDR2 SVGAGI. The CDR3 DNA follows: TGTGCCAGCAGTTACTCGAATCGTGATACGCAGTATTTT. Protein product: CASSYSNRDTQYF.

This clonotype came up once. The chain employs TRBV2 and TRBJ2-3, with D maybe TRBD2 (5 bases). The V gene's germline CDR1 is SNHLY and CDR2 FYNNEI. The CDR3 has 16 residues. Between the trimmed V and J ends, which lost 6 bases and 0 bases, there was a span of 16 bases. CDR3 amino acids: CASSESPGLSTDTQYF. The CDR3 bases are TGTGCCAGCAGCGAATCTCCAGGACTTAGCACAGATACGCAGTATTTT.

In this sample, this clonotype turned up a few times. The chain recombines TRBV7-6 with TRBJ1-1; D gene unclear. Germline CDR1 is SGHVS and CDR2 is FNYEAQ. The V and J ends lost 2 bases and 0 bases respectively, with 10 bases between them. The CDR3 is 15 residues long. The chain's CDR3 is CASSLRGNMNTEAFF. The CDR3 DNA follows: TGTGCCAGCAGCTTAAGAGGGAATATGAACACTGAAGCTTTCTTT. Full variable domain (remainder filled in from reference TRBV7-6 and TRBJ1-1): GAGVSQSPRYKVTKRGQDVALRCDPISGHVSLYWYRQALGQGPEFLTYFNYEAQQDKSGLPNDRFSAERPEGSISTLTIQRTEQRDSAMYRCASSLRGNMNTEAFFGQGTRLTVV.

The J gene is TRBJ2-4, the V gene TRBV19; D possibly corresponds to TRBD2 (6 bases). The V and J ends lost 7 bases and 5 bases respectively, with 30 bases between them. This CDR3 contains 19 residues. Germline V gene sequence: CDR1 LNHDA, CDR2 SQIVND (reference sequence). CDR3 region: CASTPGFFRARVAENIQYF. In nucleotides, the CDR3 is TGTGCCAGTACCCCGGGGTTCTTCAGGGCGAGGGTAGCGGAAAACATTCAGTACTTC.

This clonotype was counted a few times. The chain carries TRBV28 and TRBJ2-1; 7 nucleotides agree with TRBD2. The CDR3 sequence is 14 residues long. CDR1 MDHEN and CDR2 SYDVKM come from the germline V gene. The V and J ends lost 7 bases and 4 bases, in that order; junction bases with no gene match: 7. CDR3 in amino acids: CASKERGEYNEQFF. DNA for the CDR3: TGTGCCAGCAAAGAGCGGGGAGAATACAATGAGCAGTTCTTC.

The chain carries TRBV10-1 and TRBJ2-7, with D perhaps matching TRBD2 (6 bases). The CDR3 has 13 amino acids. The germline gives CDR1 WNHNN, CDR2 SYGVQD (reference sequence). V lost 2 bases to trimming and J lost 6 bases, with 11 bases between them. The CDR3 reads CASSETVGGEQYF. The DNA for the CDR3 is TGCGCCAGCAGTGAGACGGTGGGGGGCGAGCAGTACTTC.

In its sample, this clonotype was seen a few times. This sequence joins TRBV12-5 and TRBJ2-2, with D tentatively TRBD1 or TRBD2 (5 bases each). This CDR3 is 17 amino acids long. From germline, CDR1 is LGHNT and CDR2 FRNRAP. V gave up 1 base and J gave up 4 bases, with 16 bases separating them. In nucleotides, the CDR3 is TGTGCTAGTGGTTTGGAAGGGGTAGCGCCCTTCACCGGGGAGCTGTTTTTT. This translates into CASGLEGVAPFTGELFF.

The rearrangement uses TRBV2 and TRBJ1-1, with D possibly matching TRBD1 (5 bases). The CDR3 sequence is 14 residues long. The germline V and J ends were trimmed by 4 bases and 14 bases, with 23 bases remaining between them. CDR1 is SNHLY, CDR2 FYNNEI, per germline. This CDR3 reads CASSAYKGPYEGFF. In DNA form, the CDR3 reads TGTGCCAGCAGTGCGTACAAGGGGCCCTATGAAGGCTTCTTT.

This clonotype was detected ten times or more. Compared with germline, one end of the junction differs, possibly owing to a read error. The chain couples TRBV20-1 to TRBJ1-1; D remains unclear. This CDR3 contains 14 residues. The V gene's germline CDR1 is DFQATT and CDR2 SNEGSKA (reference sequence). CDR3 amino acids: CSARGRGRNTEAFF. The DNA of the CDR3 is TGCAGTGCCAGAGGTCGCGGACGAAACACTGAAGCTTTCTTT.

This clonotype was seen a few times. The chain recombines TRBV12-3 or TRBV12-4 with TRBJ1-1; D may be TRBD1 (5 bases). V was clipped by 7 bases and J by 11 bases, with 17 bases between them. This CDR3 is built from 12 residues. The DNA for the CDR3 is TGTGCCAGCATCCCTGGGGGATCGGAGGCTTTCTTT. Residues: CASIPGGSEAFF.

About this clonotype itself: This could be a read error, since a much larger clone is one nucleotide away. The chain uses TRBV7-6 and TRBJ1-6, with D unclear. The CDR3 loop spans 12 amino acids. Germline V gene sequence: CDR1 SGHVS, CDR2 FNYEAQ. Trimming took 4 bases from V and 7 from J, leaving 5 bases between them. CDR3 nucleotide sequence: TGTGCCAGCAGCTCCCCAAATTCACCCCTCCACTTT. It codes for CASSSPNSPLHF.

V gene TRBV19 combines with J gene TRBJ2-3; either TRBD1 or TRBD2 may fit D (5 bases each). The germline gives CDR1 LNHDA, CDR2 SQIVND (reference sequence). There are 14 residues in the CDR3. Deletions cut 3 bases from V and 2 bases from J, with 9 bases between. CDR3 in DNA: TGTGCCAGTAGTATCGGGGACGTCACAGATACGCAGTATTTT. It translates to CASSIGDVTDTQYF.

This clonotype was counted at least ten times. V gene TRBV11-2 combines with J gene TRBJ1-2; TRBD1 agrees at 7 bases. V shed 3 bases and J 2 bases; nucleotides not matched to a gene: 3. Germline V CDR1 and CDR2: SGHAT, FQNNGV. The CDR3 sequence is 14 residues long. Here the CDR3 reads CASSLGTANYGYTF. The CDR3 region has the DNA TGTGCCAGCAGCTTGGGGACAGCGAACTATGGCTACACCTTC.

The rearrangement joins TRBV9 to TRBJ2-7, with TRBD2 as a possible D gene (6 bases). V lost 4 bases to trimming and J lost 2 bases, with 16 bases between them. Germline-derived CDR1 and CDR2 are SGDLS and YYNGEE. The CDR3 contains 15 residues. The CDR3 reads CASSPRASEAYEQYF. The CDR3 nucleotides read TGTGCCAGCAGCCCCCGGGCTAGCGAAGCCTACGAGCAGTACTTC.